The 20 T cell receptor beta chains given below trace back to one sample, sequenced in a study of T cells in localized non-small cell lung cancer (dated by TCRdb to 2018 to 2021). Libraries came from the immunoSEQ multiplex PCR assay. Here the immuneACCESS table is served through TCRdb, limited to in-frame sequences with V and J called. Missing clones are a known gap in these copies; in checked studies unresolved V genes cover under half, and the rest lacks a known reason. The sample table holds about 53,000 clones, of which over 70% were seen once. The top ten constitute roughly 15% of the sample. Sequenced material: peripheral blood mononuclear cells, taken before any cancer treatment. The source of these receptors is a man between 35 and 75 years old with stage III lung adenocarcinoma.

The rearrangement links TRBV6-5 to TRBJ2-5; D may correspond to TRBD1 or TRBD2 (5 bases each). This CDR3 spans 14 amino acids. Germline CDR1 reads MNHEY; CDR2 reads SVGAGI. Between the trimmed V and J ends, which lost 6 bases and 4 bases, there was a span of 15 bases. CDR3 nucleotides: TGTGCCAGCAGGACGAGGGGAGAGGGAGAGACCCAGTACTTC. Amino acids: CASRTRGEGETQYF.

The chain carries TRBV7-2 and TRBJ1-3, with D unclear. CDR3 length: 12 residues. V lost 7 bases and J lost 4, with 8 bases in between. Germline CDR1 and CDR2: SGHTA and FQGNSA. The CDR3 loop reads CASTPRGNTIYF. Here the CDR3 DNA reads TGTGCCAGCACCCCCAGGGGAAACACCATATATTTT. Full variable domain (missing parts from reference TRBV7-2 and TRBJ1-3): GAGVSQSPSNKVTEKGKDVELRCDPISGHTALYWYRQSLGQGLEFLIYFQGNSAPDKSGLPSDRFSAERTGGSVSTLTIQRTQQEDSAVYLCASTPRGNTIYFGEGSWLTVV.

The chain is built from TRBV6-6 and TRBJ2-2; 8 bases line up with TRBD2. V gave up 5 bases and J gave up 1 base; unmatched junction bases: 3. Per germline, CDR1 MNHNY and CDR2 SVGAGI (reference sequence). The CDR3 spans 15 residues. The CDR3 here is CASSPSGRNTGELFF. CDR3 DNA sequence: TGTGCCAGCAGTCCTAGCGGGCGGAACACCGGGGAGCTGTTTTTT.

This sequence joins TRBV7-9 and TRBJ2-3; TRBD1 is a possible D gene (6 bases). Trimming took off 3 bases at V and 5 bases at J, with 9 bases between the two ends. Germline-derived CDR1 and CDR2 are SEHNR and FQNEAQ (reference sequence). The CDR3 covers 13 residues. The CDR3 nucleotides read TGTGCCAGCAGCTTCAGGGGAGAAGATACGCAGTATTTT. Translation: CASSFRGEDTQYF.

The CDR3 here is CASSEGTGTTEAFF. Here the CDR3 DNA reads TGTGCCAGCAGTGAAGGGACAGGGACCACTGAAGCTTTCTTT. The chain links TRBV25-1 to TRBJ1-1, with 9 bases identical to TRBD1. Looked up from germline, CDR1 is MGHDK and CDR2 is SYGVNS. With V trimmed by 2 bases and J by 4 bases, 2 bases remained unmatched. This CDR3 region has 14 residues.

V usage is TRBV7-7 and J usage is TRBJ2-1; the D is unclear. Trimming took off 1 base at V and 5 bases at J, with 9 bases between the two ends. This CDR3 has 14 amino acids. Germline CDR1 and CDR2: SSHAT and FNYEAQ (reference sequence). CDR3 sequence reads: CASSLGPTDNEQFF. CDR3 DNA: TGTGCCAGCAGCTTAGGGCCCACCGACAATGAGCAGTTCTTC.

In DNA, the CDR3 is TGTGCCAGCTCACCCATGGGGTTGCTTCAGCCCCAGCATTTT. As protein: CASSPMGLLQPQHF. The chain joins TRBV18 to TRBJ1-5; D gene unclear. Germline CDR1 and CDR2: KGHSH and LQKENI. V lost 3 bases and J 6 bases, leaving 12 bases between the germline ends. The CDR3 is made up of 14 amino acids.

In DNA, the CDR3 is TGTGCCAGCAGTTACTCGAGCGACATGAACACTGAAGCTTTCTTT. As protein: CASSYSSDMNTEAFF. This chain connects TRBV6-5 to TRBJ1-1, with D hard to call. This CDR3 is built from 15 residues. Germline-derived CDR1 and CDR2 are MNHEY and SVGAGI. V was cut by 0 bases and J by 0 bases, with 8 bases left in between.

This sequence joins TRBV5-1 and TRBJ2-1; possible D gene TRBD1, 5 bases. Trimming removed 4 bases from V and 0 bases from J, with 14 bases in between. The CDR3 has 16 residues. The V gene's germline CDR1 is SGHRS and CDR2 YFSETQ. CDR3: CASSHTGPLSYNEQFF. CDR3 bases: TGCGCCAGCAGCCATACAGGTCCGCTCTCCTACAATGAGCAGTTCTTC.

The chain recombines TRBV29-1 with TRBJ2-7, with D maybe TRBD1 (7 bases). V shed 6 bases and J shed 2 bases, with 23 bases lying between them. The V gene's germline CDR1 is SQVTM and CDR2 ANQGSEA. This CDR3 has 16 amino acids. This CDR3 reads CSVEIRGTVSPYEQYF. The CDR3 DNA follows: TGCAGCGTGGAGATTCGCGGGACAGTATCCCCCTACGAGCAGTACTTC.

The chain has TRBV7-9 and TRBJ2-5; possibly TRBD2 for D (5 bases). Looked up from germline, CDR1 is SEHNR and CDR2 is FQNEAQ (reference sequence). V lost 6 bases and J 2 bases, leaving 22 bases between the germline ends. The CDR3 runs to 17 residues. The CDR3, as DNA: TGTGCCAGCAGTCTCAGGAGGCTGGCGGTCGGACAAGAGACCCAGTACTTC. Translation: CASSLRRLAVGQETQYF.

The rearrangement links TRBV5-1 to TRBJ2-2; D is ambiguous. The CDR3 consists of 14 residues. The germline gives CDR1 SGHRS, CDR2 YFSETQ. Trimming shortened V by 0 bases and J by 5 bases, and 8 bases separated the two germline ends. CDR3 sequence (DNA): TGCGCCAGCAGCTTGGATAAGGGAACCGGGGAGCTGTTTTTT. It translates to CASSLDKGTGELFF.

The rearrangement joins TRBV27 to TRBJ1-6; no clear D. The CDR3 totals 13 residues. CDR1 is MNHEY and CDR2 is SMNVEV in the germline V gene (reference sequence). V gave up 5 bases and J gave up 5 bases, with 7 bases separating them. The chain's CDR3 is CASSTMNNSPLHF. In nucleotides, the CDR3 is TGTGCCAGCAGTACCATGAATAATTCACCCCTCCACTTT.

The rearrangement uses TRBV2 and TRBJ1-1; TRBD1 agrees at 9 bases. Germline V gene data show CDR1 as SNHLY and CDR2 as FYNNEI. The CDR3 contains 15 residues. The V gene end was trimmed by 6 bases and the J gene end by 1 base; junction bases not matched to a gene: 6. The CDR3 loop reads CASRHRGPSNTEAFF. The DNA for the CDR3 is TGTGCCAGCAGGCACAGGGGGCCTTCGAACACTGAAGCTTTCTTT.

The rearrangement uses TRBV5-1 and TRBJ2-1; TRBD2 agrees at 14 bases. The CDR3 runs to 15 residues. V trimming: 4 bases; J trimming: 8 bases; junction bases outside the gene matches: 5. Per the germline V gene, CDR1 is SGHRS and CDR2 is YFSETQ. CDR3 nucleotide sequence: TGCGCCAGCAGCCCGGGACTAGCGGGAGTCGATGAGCAGTTCTTC. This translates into CASSPGLAGVDEQFF.

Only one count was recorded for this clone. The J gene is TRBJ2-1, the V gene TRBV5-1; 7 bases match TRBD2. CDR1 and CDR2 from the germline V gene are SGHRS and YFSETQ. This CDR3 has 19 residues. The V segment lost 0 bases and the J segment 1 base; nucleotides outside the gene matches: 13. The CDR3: CASSLVASGTSPSYNEQFF. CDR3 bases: TGCGCCAGCAGCTTGGTGGCTAGCGGCACTTCCCCATCCTACAATGAGCAGTTCTTC.

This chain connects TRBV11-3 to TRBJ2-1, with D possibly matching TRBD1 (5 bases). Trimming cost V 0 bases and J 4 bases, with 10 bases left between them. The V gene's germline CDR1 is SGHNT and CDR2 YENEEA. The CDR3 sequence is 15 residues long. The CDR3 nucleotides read TGTGCCAGCAGCTTAGATGGGGCTTATTACAATGAGCAGTTCTTC. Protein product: CASSLDGAYYNEQFF.

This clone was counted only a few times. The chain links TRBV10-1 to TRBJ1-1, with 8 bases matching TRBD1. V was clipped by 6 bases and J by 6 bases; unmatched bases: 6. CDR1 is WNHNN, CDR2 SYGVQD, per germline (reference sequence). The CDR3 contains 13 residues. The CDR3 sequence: CASSVQGAAEAFF. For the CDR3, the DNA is TGCGCCAGCAGCGTCCAGGGGGCGGCTGAAGCTTTCTTT.

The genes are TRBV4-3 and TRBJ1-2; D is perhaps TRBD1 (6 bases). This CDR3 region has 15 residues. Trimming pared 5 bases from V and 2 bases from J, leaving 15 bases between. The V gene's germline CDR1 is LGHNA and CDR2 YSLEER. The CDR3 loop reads CASSETGQKNYGYTF. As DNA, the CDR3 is TGCGCCAGCAGCGAAACCGGACAGAAAAACTATGGCTACACCTTC.

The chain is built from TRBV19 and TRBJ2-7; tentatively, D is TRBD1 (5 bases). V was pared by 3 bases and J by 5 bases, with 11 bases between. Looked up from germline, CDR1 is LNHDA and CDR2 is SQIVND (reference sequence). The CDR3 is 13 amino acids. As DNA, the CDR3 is TGTGCCAGTAGTATTCTCGACAGAGACGAGCAGTACTTC. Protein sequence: CASSILDRDEQYF.